A selection of T cell receptor beta chains follows, all from one sample in a study of shared clonotypes between healthy human individuals. Sequencing used immunoSEQ multiplex PCR; TCRdb keeps in-frame clones, though not all of them. The table shows 730,000 or so clones, with 55% to 75% occurring only once. Sequencing used memory CD4+ T cells sorted from blood. The receptor source for this set is a woman in her 30s in good health. Each CDR3 is given with its conserved first and last residue. The D gene is left open where the match is weak. Some rows have no size entry. The others give once, few or many, or a class for an expanded clone.

abundance: NA; j_gene: TRBJ1-3; d_gene: NA; v_gene: TRBV30; CDR3aa: CAWDRDSGNTIYF; CDR3nt: TGTGCCTGGGACAGAGATTCTGGAAACACCATATATTTT
abundance: few; j_gene: TRBJ2-5; d_gene: NA; v_gene: TRBV28; CDR3aa: CASSYAGSFVETQYF; CDR3nt: TGTGCCAGCAGTTATGCAGGGAGTTTTGTGGAGACCCAGTACTTC
abundance: NA; j_gene: TRBJ1-2; d_gene: NA; v_gene: TRBV28; CDR3aa: CASVERALNYGYTF; CDR3nt: TGTGCCAGCGTCGAAAGGGCCCTCAACTATGGCTACACCTTC
abundance: NA; j_gene: TRBJ2-7; d_gene: TRBD1; v_gene: TRBV5-5; CDR3aa: CASSPSWDSISYEQYF; CDR3nt: TGTGCCAGCAGCCCCAGCTGGGACAGCATCTCCTACGAGCAGTACTTC
abundance: NA; j_gene: TRBJ2-7; d_gene: NA; v_gene: TRBV9; CDR3aa: CASSVGMGRVHEQYF; CDR3nt: TGTGCCAGCAGCGTAGGTATGGGCAGGGTCCACGAGCAGTACTTC
abundance: NA; j_gene: TRBJ1-4; d_gene: NA; v_gene: TRBV30; CDR3aa: CAWARGPDEKLFF; CDR3nt: TGTGCCTGGGCAAGGGGCCCGGATGAAAAACTGTTTTTT
abundance: few; j_gene: TRBJ1-1; d_gene: TRBD1; v_gene: TRBV7-9; CDR3aa: CASSRDREAEAFF; CDR3nt: TGTGCCAGCAGCCGAGACAGGGAGGCTGAAGCTTTCTTT
abundance: few; j_gene: TRBJ2-5; d_gene: NA; v_gene: TRBV2; CDR3aa: CASSRTDQETQYF; CDR3nt: TGTGCCAGCAGTCGGACGGATCAAGAGACCCAGTACTTC
abundance: few; j_gene: TRBJ2-7; d_gene: TRBD1; v_gene: TRBV27; CDR3aa: CASRSTGSEQYF; CDR3nt: TGTGCCAGCAGGTCGACAGGGAGCGAGCAGTACTTC
abundance: few; j_gene: TRBJ2-1; d_gene: NA; v_gene: TRBV2; CDR3aa: CASSSQTFNEQFF; CDR3nt: TGTGCCAGCAGCAGCCAGACATTCAATGAGCAGTTCTTC
abundance: many; j_gene: TRBJ2-7; d_gene: NA; v_gene: TRBV11-2; CDR3aa: CASSYRTDPEQYF; CDR3nt: TGTGCCAGCAGCTATAGGACGGATCCCGAGCAGTACTTC
abundance: NA; j_gene: TRBJ1-1; d_gene: NA; v_gene: TRBV28; CDR3aa: CASSLWPGNTEAFF; CDR3nt: TGTGCCAGCAGTTTATGGCCGGGGAACACTGAAGCTTTCTTT
abundance: NA; j_gene: TRBJ1-2; d_gene: NA; v_gene: TRBV28; CDR3aa: CASTSPGGHYGYTF; CDR3nt: TGTGCCAGCACCTCCCCGGGGGGTCACTATGGCTACACCTTC
abundance: NA; j_gene: TRBJ2-5; d_gene: TRBD1; v_gene: TRBV6-4; CDR3aa: CASRANRGREETQYF; CDR3nt: TGTGCCAGCAGGGCTAACAGGGGGCGCGAAGAGACCCAGTACTTC
abundance: NA; j_gene: TRBJ2-1; d_gene: NA; v_gene: TRBV5-1; CDR3aa: CASIWGEVRRRVDEQFF; CDR3nt: TGCGCCAGCATTTGGGGTGAGGTACGCCGACGAGTCGATGAGCAGTTCTTC
abundance: once; j_gene: TRBJ2-1; d_gene: NA; v_gene: TRBV5-5; CDR3aa: CASSSGSTASRYNEQFF; CDR3nt: TGTGCCAGCAGCTCGGGTTCGACGGCGAGTAGGTACAATGAGCAGTTCTTC
abundance: NA; j_gene: TRBJ2-1; d_gene: NA; v_gene: TRBV5-8; CDR3aa: CASHGLGAYNEQFF; CDR3nt: TGTGCCAGCCATGGTCTCGGCGCCTACAATGAGCAGTTCTTC
abundance: NA; j_gene: TRBJ2-2; d_gene: TRBD1; v_gene: TRBV5-1; CDR3aa: CASSPVTGWSGELFF; CDR3nt: TGCGCCAGCAGCCCCGTGACAGGGTGGTCCGGGGAGCTGTTTTTT
abundance: NA; j_gene: TRBJ2-7; d_gene: NA; v_gene: TRBV27; CDR3aa: CASSPQGRQSEQYF; CDR3nt: TGTGCCAGCAGTCCCCAAGGACGGCAAAGCGAGCAGTACTTC
abundance: few; j_gene: TRBJ2-1; d_gene: TRBD2; v_gene: TRBV4-1; CDR3aa: CASSQVGGGSSYNEQFF; CDR3nt: TGCGCCAGCAGCCAAGTCGGTGGCGGGAGCTCCTACAATGAGCAGTTCTTC
abundance: few; j_gene: TRBJ2-1; d_gene: NA; v_gene: TRBV20-1; CDR3aa: CSALRGEQFF; CDR3nt: TGCAGTGCCCTCCGGGGCGAGCAGTTCTTC
abundance: NA; j_gene: TRBJ2-2; d_gene: TRBD2; v_gene: TRBV7-9; CDR3aa: CASSQGLAGNTGELFF; CDR3nt: TGTGCCAGCAGCCAGGGACTAGCGGGAAACACCGGGGAGCTGTTTTTT
abundance: NA; j_gene: TRBJ2-7; d_gene: TRBD1; v_gene: TRBV29-1; CDR3aa: CSAVDRARGYEQYF; CDR3nt: TGCAGCGCCGTTGACAGGGCTCGTGGCTACGAGCAGTACTTC
abundance: NA; j_gene: TRBJ2-5; d_gene: TRBD2; v_gene: TRBV5-8; CDR3aa: CASSPSTSGRRKTQYF; CDR3nt: TGTGCCAGCAGCCCCTCCACCAGCGGGAGACGTAAGACCCAGTACTTC
abundance: NA; j_gene: TRBJ1-1; d_gene: NA; v_gene: TRBV6-5; CDR3aa: CASSTQGNTEAFF; CDR3nt: TGTGCCAGCAGTACACAGGGGAACACTGAAGCTTTCTTT
abundance: NA; j_gene: TRBJ2-2; d_gene: NA; v_gene: TRBV27; CDR3aa: CASRPRLPRGELFF; CDR3nt: TGTGCCAGCAGGCCGAGGCTTCCTCGCGGGGAGCTGTTTTTT
abundance: once; j_gene: TRBJ2-3; d_gene: NA; v_gene: TRBV14; CDR3aa: CASSPPHTAGGTQYF; CDR3nt: TGTGCCAGCAGCCCTCCCCACACCGCCGGGGGTACGCAGTATTTT
abundance: NA; j_gene: TRBJ2-3; d_gene: TRBD2; v_gene: TRBV2; CDR3aa: CASLTGLAGRGDTQYF; CDR3nt: TGTGCCAGCCTCACAGGACTAGCGGGAAGGGGAGATACGCAGTATTTT
abundance: NA; j_gene: TRBJ1-2; d_gene: NA; v_gene: TRBV5-4; CDR3aa: CASSFQGNGYTF; CDR3nt: TGTGCCAGCAGCTTCCAGGGTAATGGCTACACCTTC
abundance: NA; j_gene: TRBJ1-4; d_gene: NA; v_gene: TRBV5-4; CDR3aa: CASSTTTGNEKLFF; CDR3nt: TGTGCCAGCAGCACAACGACGGGGAATGAAAAACTGTTTTTT
abundance: NA; j_gene: TRBJ1-4; d_gene: NA; v_gene: TRBV7-9; CDR3aa: CASSSTAGQWTNEKLFF; CDR3nt: TGTGCCAGCAGCAGCACCGCCGGACAGTGGACTAATGAAAAACTGTTTTTT
abundance: NA; j_gene: TRBJ2-7; d_gene: TRBD2; v_gene: TRBV30; CDR3aa: CAWSLGLAGAHEQYF; CDR3nt: TGTGCCTGGAGTCTGGGGCTAGCGGGAGCCCACGAGCAGTACTTC